This T cell receptor beta chain was captured in a study of blood T cell repertoires in COVID-19. About the study: Collection of acute and convalescent COVID-19 samples took place in the United States, Italy and Spain. In each case, the material was cDNA or gDNA derived from T cells, B-cell-depleted T cells, or PBMCs.

In the authors' workflow: By means of reference gene primer amplification, nucleated cell counts were estimated. Some clones are missing from TCRdb's copy, which holds only in-frame ones; the method was immunoSEQ multiplex PCR. The DNA gave D and trimming, while V, J and clone size come from that table. This sample carries some 160,000 clones, approximately 88% of them seen once, and the ten largest clones take approximately 2.9%. The V gene lost 0 bases and the J gene lost 0 bases, with 12 bases spanning the gap. CDR1 and CDR2 (germline): MGHRA, YSYEKL. The CDR3 is 17 residues long. This clone was detected only a few times.

Material for sequencing was peripheral blood. The origin of this receptor is a man in his sixties with acute or convalescent COVID-19. The chain uses TRBV4-1 and TRBJ1-3; D gene uncertain. CDR3 amino acids: CASSQDYFRLSGNTIYF. CDR3 bases: TGCGCCAGCAGCCAAGACTACTTTAGACTCTCTGGAAACACCATATATTTT.